A selection of T cell receptor beta chains follows, all from one sample in a study of shared clonotypes between healthy human individuals. Using immunoSEQ multiplex PCR, the repertoire was profiled, and TCRdb retains in-frame clones only, with some absent. Of approximately 810,000 clones listed, 90% to 95% were seen once; the top ten hold 24%. The specimen sequenced was naive CD8+ T cells sorted from blood. These receptor sequences come from a man aged 25-45 years in good health. Both conserved end residues are part of each CDR3. D genes are given only for firm matches. Not all rows give a size; the values are once, few, many and, for expanded clones, a class.

D: TRBD2; J: TRBJ2-1; V: TRBV7-9; size: .; DNA: TGTGCCAGCAGCGATACCGGGGGGAGCTCCTACAATGAGCAGTTCTTC; CDR3: CASSDTGGSSYNEQFF
D: .; J: TRBJ2-7; V: TRBV6-1; size: .; DNA: TGTGCCAGCAGCCCTCCTTCGTACGAGCAGTACTTC; CDR3: CASSPPSYEQYF
D: .; J: TRBJ2-1; V: TRBV7-9; size: .; DNA: TGTGCCAGCAGCCCCTCGGCAGGGATGGGCTACAATGAGCAGTTCTTC; CDR3: CASSPSAGMGYNEQFF
D: TRBD2; J: TRBJ2-3; V: TRBV7-8; size: .; DNA: TGTGCCAGCAGCTTATCGGCGGGAGCCCGCACAGATACGCAGTATTTT; CDR3: CASSLSAGARTDTQYF
D: .; J: TRBJ2-1; V: TRBV4-3; size: .; DNA: TGCGCCAGCAGCCCATCCTTGGCGGGGTCGTACAATGAGCAGTTCTTC; CDR3: CASSPSLAGSYNEQFF
D: .; J: TRBJ2-3; V: TRBV27; size: .; DNA: TGTGCCAGCAGTTTCTGGGTCGGGAGAAAGTTGACAGATACGCAGTATTTT; CDR3: CASSFWVGRKLTDTQYF
D: TRBD2; J: TRBJ2-7; V: TRBV27; size: .; DNA: TGTGCCAGCAGCCTTGGCGGGAGGGTGTACGAGCAGTACTTC; CDR3: CASSLGGRVYEQYF
D: .; J: TRBJ1-1; V: TRBV27; size: .; DNA: TGTGCCAGCAGTTATAAGGGCAGTATGAACACTGAAGCTTTCTTT; CDR3: CASSYKGSMNTEAFF
D: TRBD2; J: TRBJ2-1; V: TRBV6-5; size: .; DNA: TGTGCCAGCAGTTACTCGAAGGGACTAGCCAATGAGCAGTTCTTC; CDR3: CASSYSKGLANEQFF
D: .; J: TRBJ1-4; V: TRBV6-6; size: .; DNA: TGTGCCAGCAGCTTGATGGGTGGAGGGGATGAAAAACTGTTTTTT; CDR3: CASSLMGGGDEKLFF
D: .; J: TRBJ2-7; V: TRBV11-2; size: .; DNA: TGTGCCAGCAGCCCATCCCCCACCCCCTACGAGCAGTACTTC; CDR3: CASSPSPTPYEQYF
D: .; J: TRBJ2-5; V: TRBV4-1; size: .; DNA: TGCGCCAGCAGCCAAGGATTGGTAGGGAAGCAAGAGACCCAGTACTTC; CDR3: CASSQGLVGKQETQYF
D: .; J: TRBJ1-5; V: TRBV28; size: .; DNA: TGTGCCAGCAGTTTATCCATTTACAATCAGCCCCAGCATTTT; CDR3: CASSLSIYNQPQHF
D: .; J: TRBJ1-5; V: TRBV15; size: .; DNA: TGTGCCACCAGCAGAGTTCAGGGGCTTCAGCCCCAGCATTTT; CDR3: CATSRVQGLQPQHF
D: .; J: TRBJ1-4; V: TRBV27; size: once; DNA: TGTGCCAGCAGTTTATTGGGATCGGAGGAAAAACTGTTTTTT; CDR3: CASSLLGSEEKLFF
D: .; J: TRBJ1-1; V: TRBV28; size: .; DNA: TGTGCCAGCAGTTTATTAAGGGTAAGCACTGAAGCTTTCTTT; CDR3: CASSLLRVSTEAFF
D: .; J: TRBJ1-2; V: TRBV6-5; size: .; DNA: TGTGCCAGCAGTTACTCGGCCAGGGGAATCTATGGCTACACCTTC; CDR3: CASSYSARGIYGYTF
D: TRBD1; J: TRBJ2-7; V: TRBV13; size: .; DNA: TGTGCCGTGCCGAGACAGGGCACCTACGAGCAGTACTTC; CDR3: CAVPRQGTYEQYF
D: .; J: TRBJ2-5; V: TRBV5-1; size: .; DNA: TGCGCCAGCAGTTTGAGTAGGGGGTTGGAGACCCAGTACTTC; CDR3: CASSLSRGLETQYF
D: .; J: TRBJ2-7; V: TRBV13; size: .; DNA: TGTGCCAGCAGCTCCTCAAGCCTGGACGAGCAGTACTTC; CDR3: CASSSSSLDEQYF
D: TRBD2; J: TRBJ2-3; V: TRBV9; size: .; DNA: TGTGCCAGCAGCGTAGAAGGGGGACTAGCGACGCAGTATTTT; CDR3: CASSVEGGLATQYF
D: TRBD2; J: TRBJ2-3; V: TRBV2; size: .; DNA: TGTGCCAGCAGCAATAGCGGGACGAGCACAGATACGCAGTATTTT; CDR3: CASSNSGTSTDTQYF
D: .; J: TRBJ2-1; V: TRBV10-1; size: .; DNA: TGCGCCAGCAGGTTTAGAAGCCTCTACAATGAGCAGTTCTTC; CDR3: CASRFRSLYNEQFF
D: .; J: TRBJ1-1; V: TRBV14; size: .; DNA: TGTGCCAGCAGCCAAGACATTACTTGGAGGAGGGGCTCGGACACTGAAGCTTTCTTT; CDR3: CASSQDITWRRGSDTEAFF
D: TRBD1; J: TRBJ1-2; V: TRBV27; size: .; DNA: TGTGCCAGCAGTTTTGCCCCGGGACAGACGGGCTACACCTTC; CDR3: CASSFAPGQTGYTF
D: .; J: TRBJ2-7; V: TRBV6-5; size: .; DNA: TGTGCCAGCAGTTACTCCCTATTCTACGAGCAGTACTTC; CDR3: CASSYSLFYEQYF
D: .; J: TRBJ2-1; V: TRBV27; size: .; DNA: TGTGCCAGCAGTTTTTCAGGGTTGCACTCCTACAATGAGCAGTTCTTC; CDR3: CASSFSGLHSYNEQFF
D: TRBD2; J: TRBJ2-1; V: TRBV5-4; size: .; DNA: TGTGCCAGCAGCTTGTCGGCTAGCGGGAGAACCCCACCAACAAATGAGCAGTTCTTC; CDR3: CASSLSASGRTPPTNEQFF
D: .; J: TRBJ2-2; V: TRBV6-1; size: .; DNA: TGTGCCAGCAGTGAAAACGTTGTCAGGGTAGGCACCGGGGAGCTGTTTTTT; CDR3: CASSENVVRVGTGELFF
D: TRBD2; J: TRBJ2-5; V: TRBV7-9; size: .; DNA: TGTGCCAGCAGCTTAATCGGCCTAGCGGGAGGGCAAGAGACCCAGTACTTC; CDR3: CASSLIGLAGGQETQYF
D: TRBD2; J: TRBJ2-1; V: TRBV27; size: .; DNA: TGTGCCAGCAGCCCCGGGACTAGCGGTCACAATGAGCAGTTCTTC; CDR3: CASSPGTSGHNEQFF
D: .; J: TRBJ1-1; V: TRBV2; size: .; DNA: TGTGCCAGCAGTGGGGGTTTCTCGAACACTGAAGCTTTCTTT; CDR3: CASSGGFSNTEAFF
D: .; J: TRBJ1-4; V: TRBV7-6; size: .; DNA: TGTGCCAGCAGCCCAAGTGGGACTCGAGAAAAACTGTTTTTT; CDR3: CASSPSGTREKLFF
D: TRBD2; J: TRBJ2-3; V: TRBV9; size: .; DNA: TGTGCCAGCAGCGAGGGAGGTAGCGGGAGAATAAATACGCAGTATTTT; CDR3: CASSEGGSGRINTQYF
D: .; J: TRBJ2-7; V: TRBV7-6; size: .; DNA: TGTGCCAGCAGCTTATCGGTAGAAAGGAACGAGCAGTACTTC; CDR3: CASSLSVERNEQYF
D: .; J: TRBJ2-1; V: TRBV2; size: .; DNA: TGTGCCAGCCAAAGCTCCTACAATGAGCAGTTCTTC; CDR3: CASQSSYNEQFF
D: .; J: TRBJ2-7; V: TRBV6-1; size: few; DNA: TGTGCCACCCCGGACAGCACCTACGAGCAGTACTTC; CDR3: CATPDSTYEQYF
D: TRBD2; J: TRBJ2-7; V: TRBV7-6; size: .; DNA: TGTGCCAGCAGCTTAGTTAGCGGGAGTCTAATCCCACAACGGGACGAGCAGTACTTC; CDR3: CASSLVSGSLIPQRDEQYF
D: .; J: TRBJ2-7; V: TRBV5-4; size: .; DNA: TGTGCCAGCAGCTTTCGGGATTCATACGAGCAGTACTTC; CDR3: CASSFRDSYEQYF
D: .; J: TRBJ2-3; V: TRBV15; size: .; DNA: TGTGCCACCAGCAGAGTGGGCAGCTTTAGCACAGATACGCAGTATTTT; CDR3: CATSRVGSFSTDTQYF
D: .; J: TRBJ2-5; V: TRBV13; size: .; DNA: TGTGCCAGCAGCGTCCAGGGTCAAGAGACCCAGTACTTC; CDR3: CASSVQGQETQYF
D: TRBD1; J: TRBJ2-2; V: TRBV2; size: .; DNA: TGTGCCAGCAAAAGGTACAGGGGCTACACCGGGGAGCTGTTTTTT; CDR3: CASKRYRGYTGELFF
D: TRBD2; J: TRBJ2-2; V: TRBV10-2; size: .; DNA: TGCGCCAGCAGTTTAAGCGGGAGCCGTCCCGGGGAGCTGTTTTTT; CDR3: CASSLSGSRPGELFF
D: .; J: TRBJ1-2; V: TRBV4-3; size: .; DNA: TGCGCCAGCAGCCAAGGAGTAGCTAACTATGGCTACACCTTC; CDR3: CASSQGVANYGYTF
D: .; J: TRBJ2-3; V: TRBV4-1; size: .; DNA: TGCGCCAGCAGCCAAGCACGGACAGGCACAGATACGCAGTATTTT; CDR3: CASSQARTGTDTQYF
D: .; J: TRBJ1-5; V: TRBV7-9; size: .; DNA: TGTGCCAGCAGCCCCCACCTGGGGGGGGATCAGCCCCAGCATTTT; CDR3: CASSPHLGGDQPQHF
D: TRBD1; J: TRBJ1-1; V: TRBV7-3; size: .; DNA: TGTGCCAGCAGCCAAGGACAGGGCGGAACTGAAGCTTTCTTT; CDR3: CASSQGQGGTEAFF
D: TRBD2; J: TRBJ2-1; V: TRBV11-2; size: .; DNA: TGTGCCAGCAGCTCCTTTTTGCGGGAGAATGAGCAGTTCTTC; CDR3: CASSSFLRENEQFF
D: .; J: TRBJ2-1; V: TRBV6-5; size: .; DNA: TGTGCCAGCAGCCCCACCTACAATGAGCAGTTCTTC; CDR3: CASSPTYNEQFF
D: .; J: TRBJ2-1; V: TRBV7-3; size: .; DNA: TGTGCCAGCAGCTTATACCCTAGCGACCTCTACAATGAGCAGTTCTTC; CDR3: CASSLYPSDLYNEQFF
D: TRBD2; J: TRBJ2-1; V: TRBV11-2; size: .; DNA: TGTGCCAGCAGCCCCGGGAGGGGGTACATGTATGAGCAGTTCTTC; CDR3: CASSPGRGYMYEQFF
D: .; J: TRBJ2-2; V: TRBV27; size: .; DNA: TGTGCCAGCAGTTTCTTGGGACCAGCGAACACCGGGGAGCTGTTTTTT; CDR3: CASSFLGPANTGELFF
D: .; J: TRBJ1-1; V: TRBV28; size: .; DNA: TGTGCCAGCAGTTTATTCATCGCGAACACTGAAGCTTTCTTT; CDR3: CASSLFIANTEAFF
D: .; J: TRBJ2-7; V: TRBV2; size: .; DNA: TGTGCCAGCAGTGAGAACAGAAACTCCTACGAGCAGTACTTC; CDR3: CASSENRNSYEQYF
D: TRBD1; J: TRBJ2-3; V: TRBV7-6; size: .; DNA: TGTGCCAGCAGCTTGAGACAGGGAAGGCCAGATACGCAGTATTTT; CDR3: CASSLRQGRPDTQYF